Listed here are 18 T cell receptor beta chains from one sample, sequenced in a study of CD8+ T cells in alopecia areata. As the sequencing template, cDNA was produced by extracting RNA and reverse transcribing it. Method: immunoSEQ multiplex PCR; TCRdb's copy keeps in-frame clones and lacks some. The table has about 200,000 clones, roughly 56% seen once. The sample was CD8+ T cells sorted from blood. All receptors derive from a human donor in good health.

The chain has TRBV6-5 and TRBJ1-6; the match to TRBD1 covers 8 bases. V lost 6 bases and J lost 9; bases outside the gene matches: 7. The CDR3 contains 14 residues. Germline V gives CDR1 MNHEY, CDR2 SVGAGI. CDR3 amino acids: CASSPTGESSPLHF. The CDR3 DNA follows: TGTGCCAGCAGCCCGACAGGGGAAAGTTCACCCCTCCACTTT.

This clone has only one observation. J is TRBJ1-2 and V is TRBV29-1, with TRBD1 as a possible D gene (6 bases). The CDR3 has 11 amino acids. The V gene's germline CDR1 is SQVTM and CDR2 ANQGSEA. Trimming stripped 6 bases from V and 7 bases from J, with 12 bases between. CDR3 in amino acids: CSVTQGGGYTF. The CDR3 coding sequence is TGCAGCGTGACACAGGGTGGTGGCTACACCTTC.

This chain uses TRBV30 with TRBJ2-4; D unresolved. Germline V gene lookup returns CDR1 GTSNPN and CDR2 SVGIG (reference sequence). The CDR3 consists of 15 residues. V was shortened by 2 bases and J by 0 bases, with 11 bases between the two germline ends. The CDR3 region has the DNA TGTGCCTGGAGTTCACCATCGGGAGCCAAAAACATTCAGTACTTC. Its protein is CAWSSPSGAKNIQYF.

The chain uses TRBV29-1 and TRBJ1-1; possibly TRBD1 for D (5 bases). CDR1 and CDR2 (germline): SQVTM, ANQGSEA. The V end lost 3 bases, the J end lost 0 bases, and 11 bases lay between the germline ends. The CDR3 extends over 14 amino acids. CDR3 amino acids: CSVDRATMNTEAFF. As DNA, the CDR3 is TGCAGCGTTGACAGGGCCACGATGAACACTGAAGCTTTCTTT.

The V call is TRBV5-6, the J call TRBJ2-1, with no clear D. CDR1 and CDR2 from the germline V gene are SGHDT and YYEEEE. The CDR3 covers 15 residues. Trimming removed 4 bases at V and 4 bases at J, with 15 bases between. Here the CDR3 DNA reads TGTGCCAGCAGCCTAATTGTCGGAGATTACAATGAGCAGTTCTTC. The encoded protein is CASSLIVGDYNEQFF.

The chain joins TRBV20-1 to TRBJ2-4, with D uncertain. The CDR3 runs to 11 residues. From germline, CDR1 is DFQATT and CDR2 SNEGSKA (reference sequence). V gave up 7 bases and J gave up 4 bases, with 8 bases separating them. Written as DNA, the CDR3 is TGCAGTGGACGGTGGAAAAACATTCAGTACTTC. Its protein product is CSGRWKNIQYF.

The rearrangement joins TRBV13 to TRBJ2-2; D is possibly TRBD2 (5 bases). Trimming removed 2 bases at V and 3 bases at J, with 7 bases between. The CDR3 is 14 residues long. Germline assignment: CDR1 PRHDT and CDR2 FYEKMQ (reference sequence). The CDR3 bases are TGTGCCAGCAGCTTACAGGAGGACACCGGGGAGCTGTTTTTT. Protein product: CASSLQEDTGELFF.

The chain couples TRBV4-1 to TRBJ2-5; D might be TRBD1 (5 bases). The length of the CDR3 is 15 residues. Germline CDR1 MGHRA, CDR2 YSYEKL. V was trimmed by 1 base and J by 1 base, leaving 10 bases between them. CDR3 amino acids: CASSQVNRPQETQYF. The CDR3 bases are TGCGCCAGCAGCCAAGTAAACAGGCCCCAAGAGACCCAGTACTTC.

This chain connects TRBV19 to TRBJ2-1, with D unresolved. This CDR3 spans 13 amino acids. The V gene lost 5 bases and the J gene lost 2 bases, with 7 bases spanning the gap. Germline loops: CDR1 LNHDA, CDR2 SQIVND (reference sequence). Written as DNA, the CDR3 is TGTGCCAGTAGTTTTAACGCCTACAATGAGCAGTTCTTC. This sequence encodes CASSFNAYNEQFF.

CDR3 DNA: TGTGCCAGCAGCCAAGATCCCAGCGGGAGCTTCCAAGAGACCCAGTACTTC. It encodes CASSQDPSGSFQETQYF. The rearrangement joins TRBV4-2 to TRBJ2-5, with 8 nucleotides matching TRBD2. Germline-derived CDR1 and CDR2 are LGHNA and YNFKEQ. V shed 0 bases and J 1 base; nucleotides not matched to a gene: 7. CDR3 size: 17 residues.

This chain joins TRBV15 and TRBJ2-3, with D uncertain. Between the trimmed V and J ends, which lost 8 bases and 6 bases, there was a span of 15 bases. The CDR3 has 13 residues. Germline V gives CDR1 LNHNV, CDR2 YYDKDF (reference sequence). The CDR3 sequence: CATRESPGDTQYF. CDR3 coding DNA: TGTGCCACCCGAGAGAGCCCCGGGGATACGCAGTATTTT.

The V gene is TRBV15, the J gene TRBJ2-5; D assignment may be TRBD1 or TRBD2 (6 bases each). Trimming took 5 bases from V and 3 from J, leaving 16 bases between them. Per germline, CDR1 LNHNV and CDR2 YYDKDF (reference sequence). The CDR3 contains 15 residues. CDR3 region: CATSDRLAVKETQYF. CDR3 DNA: TGTGCCACCAGCGACAGGTTAGCGGTAAAAGAGACCCAGTACTTC.

This clone was seen more than once but under ten times. The V call is TRBV18, the J call TRBJ2-3, with D possibly TRBD1 on 5 matching bases. Trimming shortened V by 8 bases and J by 5 bases, and 11 bases separated the two germline ends. Germline V gene lookup returns CDR1 KGHSH and CDR2 LQKENI. The CDR3 is 12 amino acids. CDR3 loop: CASVDRGDTQYF. For the CDR3, the DNA is TGTGCCAGCGTCGATAGGGGAGATACGCAGTATTTT.

This chain links TRBV4-1 with TRBJ2-3; D is undetermined. The CDR3 contains 15 residues. The germline gives CDR1 MGHRA, CDR2 YSYEKL. Trimming took off 0 bases at V and 5 bases at J, with 12 bases between the two ends. The CDR3 region is CASSQEVAPQDTQYF. CDR3 nucleotides: TGCGCCAGCAGCCAAGAAGTGGCTCCGCAAGATACGCAGTATTTT.

V usage is TRBV9 and J usage is TRBJ1-6, with D unclear. Germline V gives CDR1 SGDLS, CDR2 YYNGEE. This CDR3 has 16 residues. Trimming took off 3 bases at V and 0 bases at J, with 10 bases between the two ends. Written as DNA, the CDR3 is TGTGCCAGCAGCGATTCGATGAGCTCCTATAATTCACCCCTCCACTTT. As protein: CASSDSMSSYNSPLHF.

This chain joins TRBV23-1 and TRBJ2-7; D is unresolved. TRBV23-1 is classed as an ORF, of uncertain function. The CDR3 runs 15 residues. V lost 0 bases, J lost 3 bases, and 12 bases lay in between. The CDR3 coding sequence is TGCGCCAGCAGTCAATCTCGGCTAGTGGGCTACGAGCAGTACTTC. Translated, it gives CASSQSRLVGYEQYF.

In its sample, this clone was seen a few times. V usage is TRBV11-2 and J usage is TRBJ2-1; D remains ambiguous. This CDR3 is 10 amino acids long. Trimming took 5 bases from V and 9 from J, leaving 5 bases between them. Germline V gene data show CDR1 as SGHAT and CDR2 as FQNNGV. Here the CDR3 DNA reads TGTGCCAGCAGCGTCCGTGAGCAGTTCTTC. Translation: CASSVREQFF.

The J gene is TRBJ2-4, the V gene TRBV27; no clear D gene. Trimming shortened V by 2 bases and J by 7 bases, and 9 bases separated the two germline ends. The germline CDR1 and CDR2 sequences are MNHEY and SMNVEV (reference sequence). There are 13 residues in the CDR3. The CDR3: CASSLAAGNIQYF. The CDR3 DNA sequence: TGTGCCAGCAGTTTAGCTGCCGGGAACATTCAGTACTTC.